What follows are 10 T cell receptor beta chains derived from one specimen sequenced in a study of T cell responses to AZD1222 COVID-19 vaccine. Sequencing used immunoSEQ multiplex PCR; TCRdb keeps in-frame clones, though not all of them. The repertoire holds approximately 90,000 clones, around 90% seen once, with around 2.2% in the top ten. Sequencing was performed on peripheral blood, taken on day 0 of AZD1222 vaccination. These TCRs come from an adult in good health.

The V call is TRBV24-1, the J call TRBJ2-1; D unresolved. CDR3 length: 15 residues. The germline gives CDR1 KGHDR, CDR2 SFDVKD. V lost 3 bases, J lost 3 bases, and 11 bases lay in between. The CDR3 spells CATSDLWIIYNEQFF. CDR3 bases: TGTGCCACCAGTGATCTATGGATCATCTACAATGAGCAGTTCTTC.

This clone was observed a few times. J is TRBJ1-3 and V is TRBV19; D not certain. CDR3 size: 14 residues. V lost 7 bases and J lost 0, with 10 bases in between. CDR1 LNHDA and CDR2 SQIVND come from the germline V gene (reference sequence). DNA of the CDR3: TGTGCCAGTATTGGGTCTTACTCTGGAAACACCATATATTTT. Protein product: CASIGSYSGNTIYF.

The chain employs TRBV7-9 and TRBJ2-7; D not resolved. The CDR3 covers 11 residues. Trimming removed 3 bases from V and 2 bases from J, with 2 bases in between. Germline CDR1 and CDR2: SEHNR and FQNEAQ (reference sequence). CDR3 region: CASSFAYEQYF. CDR3 DNA sequence: TGTGCCAGCAGCTTTGCCTACGAGCAGTACTTC.

This chain joins TRBV12-3 or TRBV12-4 and TRBJ1-4, with TRBD1 identical over 10 bases. V shed 7 bases, J shed 8 bases, and the junction held 4 bases outside the gene matches. This CDR3 region has 13 residues. This CDR3 reads CASTRDRGEKLFF. The CDR3 bases are TGTGCCAGCACCCGGGACAGGGGAGAAAAACTGTTTTTT.

The V gene is TRBV5-1, the J gene TRBJ2-3; 9 positions agree with TRBD1. This CDR3 spans 15 amino acids. Germline lookup yields CDR1 SGHRS and CDR2 YFSETQ. The CDR3 DNA sequence: TGCGCTGCCGGGGATGGACAGGGGAGCACAGATACGCAGTATTTT. Amino acid sequence: CAAGDGQGSTDTQYF.

The chain recombines TRBV10-3 with TRBJ1-2; D is uncertain. The CDR3 contains 12 residues. Germline V CDR1 and CDR2: ENHRY, SYGVKD. Deletions cut 0 bases from V and 2 bases from J, with 1 base between. CDR3 protein: CAISESNYGYTF. CDR3 nucleotide sequence: TGTGCCATCAGTGAGTCGAACTATGGCTACACCTTC.

This clone appeared once. The chain couples TRBV9 to TRBJ2-2; 7 nucleotides match TRBD1. This CDR3 contains 17 residues. Losses at the gene ends were 4 bases for V and 0 bases for J; bases not matched to a gene: 9. The germline V gene encodes CDR1 SGDLS and CDR2 YYNGEE. CDR3 residues: CASSLTGDLTNTGELFF. In DNA form, the CDR3 reads TGTGCCAGCAGCCTTACAGGGGACCTCACGAACACCGGGGAGCTGTTTTTT.

The rearrangement joins TRBV6-5 to TRBJ1-1; D is undetermined. Germline V gene data show CDR1 as MNHEY and CDR2 as SVGAGI. The CDR3 contains 14 residues. V gave up 6 bases and J gave up 0 bases, with 11 bases separating them. The CDR3 nucleotides read TGTGCCAGCAGCCCGTCCCGCATGAACACTGAAGCTTTCTTT. This sequence encodes CASSPSRMNTEAFF.

Only one count was recorded for this clone. The CDR3 reads CASSQAARVSGSLGPRGEQYF. CDR3 nucleotides: TGTGCCAGCAGCCAAGCGGCCCGCGTTAGCGGGAGCTTGGGACCCCGGGGCGAGCAGTACTTC. The rearrangement uses TRBV3-1 (or the pseudogene TRBV3-2) and TRBJ2-7, with TRBD2 matching 9 bases. In germline, CDR1 is LGHDT, CDR2 YNNKEL (reference sequence). The CDR3 runs to 21 residues. With 1 base clipped from V and 6 bases from J, the junction kept 25 bases outside the gene matches.

This clone was seen a single time. This chain joins TRBV10-1 and TRBJ2-1; D not certain. From germline, CDR1 is WNHNN and CDR2 SYGVQD (reference sequence). This CDR3 contains 15 residues. V lost 2 bases, J lost 4 bases, and 12 bases lay in between. CDR3 bases: TGCGCCAGCAGTGAGGTTAAAGCGACTTACAATGAGCAGTTCTTC. Amino acids: CASSEVKATYNEQFF.